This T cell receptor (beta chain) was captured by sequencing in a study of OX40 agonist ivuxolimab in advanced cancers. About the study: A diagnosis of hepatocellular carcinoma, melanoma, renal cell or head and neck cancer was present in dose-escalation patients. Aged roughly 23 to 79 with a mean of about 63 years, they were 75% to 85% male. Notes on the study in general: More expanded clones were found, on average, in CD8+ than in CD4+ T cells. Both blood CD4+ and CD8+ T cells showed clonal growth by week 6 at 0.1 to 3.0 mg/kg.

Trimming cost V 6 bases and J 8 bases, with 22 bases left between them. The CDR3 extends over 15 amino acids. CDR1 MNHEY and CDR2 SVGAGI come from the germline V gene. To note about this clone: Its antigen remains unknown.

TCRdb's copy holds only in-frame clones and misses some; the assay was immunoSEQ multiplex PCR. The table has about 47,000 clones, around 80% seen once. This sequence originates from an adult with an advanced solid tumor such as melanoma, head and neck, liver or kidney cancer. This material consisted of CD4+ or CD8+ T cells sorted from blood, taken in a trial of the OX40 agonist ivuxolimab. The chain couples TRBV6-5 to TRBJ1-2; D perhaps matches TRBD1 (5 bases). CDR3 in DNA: TGTGCCAGCAGGGGATTGGCGGCAGGGACGGACGGCTACACCTTC. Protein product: CASRGLAAGTDGYTF.